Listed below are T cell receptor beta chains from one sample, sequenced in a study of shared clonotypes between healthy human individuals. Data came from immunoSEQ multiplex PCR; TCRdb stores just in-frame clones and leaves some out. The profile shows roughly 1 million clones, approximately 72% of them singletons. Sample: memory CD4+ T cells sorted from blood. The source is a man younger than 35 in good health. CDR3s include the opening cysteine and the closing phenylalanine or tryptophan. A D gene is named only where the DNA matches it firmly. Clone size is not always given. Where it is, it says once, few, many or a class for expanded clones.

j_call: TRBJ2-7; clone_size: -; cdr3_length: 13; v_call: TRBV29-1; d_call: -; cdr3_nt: TGCAGCGTCGGGGAAGGGGTCCGCTACGAGCAGTACTTC; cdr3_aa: CSVGEGVRYEQYF
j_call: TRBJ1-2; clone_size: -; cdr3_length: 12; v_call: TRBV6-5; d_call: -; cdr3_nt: TGTGCCAGCAGTCAAGGGACGTCGAGCTACACCTTC; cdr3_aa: CASSQGTSSYTF
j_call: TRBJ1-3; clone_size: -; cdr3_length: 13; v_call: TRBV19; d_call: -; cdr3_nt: TGTGCCAGTAGTGGATCCTCTGGAAACACCATATATTTT; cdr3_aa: CASSGSSGNTIYF
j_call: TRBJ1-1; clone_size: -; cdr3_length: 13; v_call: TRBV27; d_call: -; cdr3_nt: TGTGCCAGCAGTGGACACCCTAACACTGAAGCTTTCTTT; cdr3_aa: CASSGHPNTEAFF
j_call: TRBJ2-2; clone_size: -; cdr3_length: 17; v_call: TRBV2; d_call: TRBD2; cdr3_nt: TGTGCCAGCAGGGGATCGGGACTAGCGGGAGGCACCGGGGAGCTGTTTTTT; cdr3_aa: CASRGSGLAGGTGELFF
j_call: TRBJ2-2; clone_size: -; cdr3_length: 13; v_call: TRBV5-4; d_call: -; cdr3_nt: TGTGCCAGCAGCTTGTCCGGCACCGGGGAGCTGTTTTTT; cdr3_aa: CASSLSGTGELFF
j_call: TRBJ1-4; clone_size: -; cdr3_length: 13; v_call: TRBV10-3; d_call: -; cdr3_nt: TGTGCCATCCACGGACAGTTAAATGAAAAACTGTTTTTT; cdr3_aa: CAIHGQLNEKLFF
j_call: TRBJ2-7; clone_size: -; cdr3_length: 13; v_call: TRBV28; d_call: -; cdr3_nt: TGTGCCAGCAGTCACCGGGGGACCTACGAGCAGTACTTC; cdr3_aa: CASSHRGTYEQYF
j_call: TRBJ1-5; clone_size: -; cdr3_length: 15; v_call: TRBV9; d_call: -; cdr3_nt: TGTGCCAGCAGCCCATCCCCGGGGGGGGATCAGCCCCAGCATTTT; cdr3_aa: CASSPSPGGDQPQHF
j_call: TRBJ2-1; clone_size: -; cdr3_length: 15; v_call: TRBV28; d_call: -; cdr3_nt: TGTGCCAGCAGTTCGCTACCCCGAATCGGCAATGAGCAGTTCTTC; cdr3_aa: CASSSLPRIGNEQFF
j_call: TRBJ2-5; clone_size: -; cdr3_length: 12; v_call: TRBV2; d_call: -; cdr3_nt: TGTGCCAGCAAAGAAGTCGAGGAGACCCAGTACTTC; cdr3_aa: CASKEVEETQYF
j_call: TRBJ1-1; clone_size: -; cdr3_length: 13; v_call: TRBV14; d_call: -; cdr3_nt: TGTGCCAGCAGCCAAGGTCCGAACACTGAAGCTTTCTTT; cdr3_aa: CASSQGPNTEAFF
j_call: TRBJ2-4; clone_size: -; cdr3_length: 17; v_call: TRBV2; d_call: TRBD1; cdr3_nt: TGTGCCAGCAGTGAAGAACAGGGGCGGAAGGGGAAAAACATTCAGTACTTC; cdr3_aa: CASSEEQGRKGKNIQYF
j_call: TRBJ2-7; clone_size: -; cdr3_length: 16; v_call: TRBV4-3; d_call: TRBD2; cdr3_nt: TGCGCCAGCAGCCAAGAAATGACTAGCGGGAGCTACGAGCAGTACTTC; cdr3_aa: CASSQEMTSGSYEQYF
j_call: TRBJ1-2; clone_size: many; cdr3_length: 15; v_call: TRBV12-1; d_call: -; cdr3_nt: TGTGCCAGCAGCTTTTACCGGGGCCGGAACTATGGCTACACCTTC; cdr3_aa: CASSFYRGRNYGYTF
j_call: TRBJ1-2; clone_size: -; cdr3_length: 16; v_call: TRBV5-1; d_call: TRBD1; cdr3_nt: TGCGCCAGCAGGATGAATACAGGGGGCGCGGGGCATGGCTACACCTTC; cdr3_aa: CASRMNTGGAGHGYTF
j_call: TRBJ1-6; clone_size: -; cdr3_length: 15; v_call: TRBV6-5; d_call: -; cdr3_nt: TGTGCCAGCAGTTCGAACGCCGGGCATAATTCACCCCTCCACTTT; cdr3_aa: CASSSNAGHNSPLHF
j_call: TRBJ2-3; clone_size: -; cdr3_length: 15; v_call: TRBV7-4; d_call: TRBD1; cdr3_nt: TGTGCCAGCAGCTTAGGGACAGGGTGGGCAGATACGCAGTATTTT; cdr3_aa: CASSLGTGWADTQYF
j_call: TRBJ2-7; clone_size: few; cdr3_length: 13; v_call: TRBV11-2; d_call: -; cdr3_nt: TGTGCCAGCAGCTTAGGAACAGTCTACGAGCAGTACTTC; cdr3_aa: CASSLGTVYEQYF
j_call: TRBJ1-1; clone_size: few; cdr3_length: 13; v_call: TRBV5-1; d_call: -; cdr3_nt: TGCGCCAGCAGCTTGGGGAAGAACACTGAAGCTTTCTTT; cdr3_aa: CASSLGKNTEAFF
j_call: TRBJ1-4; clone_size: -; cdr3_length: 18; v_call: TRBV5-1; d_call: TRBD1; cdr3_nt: TGCGCCAGCAGGGGTTCCGGGACAGGGTCCCGTTTTGGGGAAAAACTGTTTTTT; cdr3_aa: CASRGSGTGSRFGEKLFF
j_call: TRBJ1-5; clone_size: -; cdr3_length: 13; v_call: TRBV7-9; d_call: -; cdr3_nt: TGTGCCAGCAGCTTAGACGAGGGACAGCCCCAGCATTTT; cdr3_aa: CASSLDEGQPQHF
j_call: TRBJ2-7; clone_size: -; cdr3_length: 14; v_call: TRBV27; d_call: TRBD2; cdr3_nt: TGTGCCAGCAGATCAGTCGGGAGGGCTGGCGAGCAGTACTTC; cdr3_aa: CASRSVGRAGEQYF
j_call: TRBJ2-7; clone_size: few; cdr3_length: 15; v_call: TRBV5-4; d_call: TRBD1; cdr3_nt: TGTGCCAGCAGCTTGGCCGGGACAGGAATAAACGAGCAGTACTTC; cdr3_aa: CASSLAGTGINEQYF
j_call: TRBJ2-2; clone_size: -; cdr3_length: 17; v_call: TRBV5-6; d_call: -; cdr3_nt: TGTGCCAGCAGCTTGGCGGGATCCAGGGTGGGCACCGGGGAGCTGTTTTTT; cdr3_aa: CASSLAGSRVGTGELFF
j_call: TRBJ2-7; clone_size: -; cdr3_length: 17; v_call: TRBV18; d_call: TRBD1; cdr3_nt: TGTGCCAGCTCACGGCAGGGGGCGAACTCCCTATCCTACGAGCAGTACTTC; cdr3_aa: CASSRQGANSLSYEQYF
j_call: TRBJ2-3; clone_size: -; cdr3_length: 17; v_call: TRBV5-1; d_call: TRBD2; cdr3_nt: TGCGCCAGCAATAATCCCGGGACTAGCGGGAGGTCAGATACGCAGTATTTT; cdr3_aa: CASNNPGTSGRSDTQYF
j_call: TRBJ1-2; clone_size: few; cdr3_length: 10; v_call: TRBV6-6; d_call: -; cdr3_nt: TGTGCCGGGGGGGATTATGGCTACACCTTC; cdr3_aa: CAGGDYGYTF
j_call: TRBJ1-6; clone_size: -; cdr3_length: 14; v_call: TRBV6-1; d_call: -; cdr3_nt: TGTGCCAGCAGTGAATCAGGGGCAGGGACACCCCTCCACTTT; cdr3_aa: CASSESGAGTPLHF